The 10 T cell receptor beta chains listed next were all sequenced from one sample in a study of cytomegalovirus exposure and HLA in healthy donors. PCR involved 60 Vbeta and 13 Jbeta primers. The repertoire was sequenced with immunoSEQ multiplex PCR; TCRdb's copy has only in-frame clones and lacks some. The repertoire consists of some 150,000 clones, with 70% to 85% occurring once and the leading ten covering 1.5% to 2.5%. The sample comprised PBMCs. The receptors derive from a woman in her 40s in good health and CMV-seronegative.

This rearrangement joins TRBV5-1 to TRBJ2-7; the D gene is possibly TRBD1 (6 bases). Germline V gene data show CDR1 as SGHRS and CDR2 as YFSETQ. This CDR3 has 14 residues. The V end was cut by 5 bases, the J end by 0 bases, with 12 bases between. The CDR3 DNA follows: TGCGCCAGCAGTCGACAGGATTCCTCCTACGAGCAGTACTTC. Translation gives CASSRQDSSYEQYF. The complete variable domain, with remaining parts taken from reference TRBV5-1 and TRBJ2-7, reads KAGVTQTPRYLIKTRGQQVTLSCSPISGHRSVSWYQQTPGQGLQFLFEYFSETQRNKGNFPGRFSGRQFSNSRSEMNVSTLELGDSALYLCASSRQDSSYEQYFGPGTRLTVT.

The chain joins TRBV27 to TRBJ2-2; D gene uncertain. V was cut by 1 base and J by 0 bases, with 9 bases left in between. Germline CDR1 is MNHEY and CDR2 is SMNVEV (reference sequence). The CDR3 is 16 residues long. CDR3 DNA sequence: TGTGCCAGCAGTTTATGGGCAGGAACGAACACCGGGGAGCTGTTTTTT. Protein: CASSLWAGTNTGELFF.

This chain links TRBV6-5 with TRBJ2-7; maybe TRBD1 (6 bases). Germline V gene sequence: CDR1 MNHEY, CDR2 SVGAGI. This CDR3 spans 14 amino acids. V was clipped by 6 bases and J by 0 bases, with 12 bases between them. CDR3 sequence: CASRRQVYSYEQYF. The DNA of the CDR3 is TGTGCCAGCAGACGACAGGTTTACTCCTACGAGCAGTACTTC.

V and J are TRBV5-1 and TRBJ2-7; D may be TRBD1 (6 bases). Germline V gene lookup returns CDR1 SGHRS and CDR2 YFSETQ. Deletions cut 4 bases from V and 1 base from J, with 12 bases between. The CDR3 is 14 amino acids. The CDR3: CASSPTGQSYEQYF. The CDR3 DNA reads TGCGCCAGCAGCCCCACAGGACAGTCCTACGAGCAGTACTTC.

The chain employs TRBV6-5 and TRBJ2-1, with D tentatively TRBD1 (6 bases). Trimming left V 5 bases short and J 0 bases short, with 11 bases between. There are 15 residues in the CDR3. CDR1 and CDR2 (germline): MNHEY, SVGAGI. CDR3 nucleotides: TGTGCCAGCAGTCGACAGACAGGCTCCTACAATGAGCAGTTCTTC. It is translated as CASSRQTGSYNEQFF.

This chain joins TRBV5-1 and TRBJ2-2, with 11 bases matching TRBD1. Trimming at V came to 1 base and at J to 3 bases, leaving 2 bases not matched to a gene. Germline V gene lookup returns CDR1 SGHRS and CDR2 YFSETQ. CDR3 length: 16 residues. CDR3 coding DNA: TGCGCCAGCAGCTTGAGGACAGGGGGCGACACCGGGGAGCTGTTTTTT. This encodes CASSLRTGGDTGELFF.

The chain links TRBV19 to TRBJ2-3; D call uncertain. Germline V gives CDR1 LNHDA, CDR2 SQIVND (reference sequence). V lost 0 bases and J lost 7, with 23 bases in between. There are 18 residues in the CDR3. In DNA, the CDR3 is TGTGCCAGTAGTATAGAGCCCCCTGCTTCAGCGCCCGTTAATACGCAGTATTTT. It translates to CASSIEPPASAPVNTQYF.

The chain joins TRBV2 to TRBJ1-1, with TRBD1 as a possible D gene (5 bases). Germline assignment: CDR1 SNHLY and CDR2 FYNNEI. The CDR3 sequence is 13 residues long. V was clipped by 5 bases and J by 1 base, with 8 bases between them. CDR3 loop: CASSTDRNTEAFF. The DNA for the CDR3 is TGTGCCAGCAGTACCGACAGGAACACTGAAGCTTTCTTT.

This rearrangement joins TRBV10-2 to TRBJ2-1, with 8 bases identical to TRBD1. V was pared by 5 bases and J by 9 bases, with 6 bases of the junction left unmatched. The germline CDR1 and CDR2 sequences are WSHSY and SAAADI. The CDR3 extends over 13 amino acids. The CDR3 bases are TGCGCCAGCAGTTCGGGACAGGTTGGTGAGCAGTTCTTC. Amino acids: CASSSGQVGEQFF.

This rearrangement joins TRBV6-5 to TRBJ2-7; 7 bases agree with TRBD2. The J segment lost 4 bases and the V segment lost 4 bases, leaving 4 bases of the junction unmatched. This CDR3 has 13 amino acids. CDR1 is MNHEY and CDR2 is SVGAGI in the germline V gene. The CDR3 region has the DNA TGTGCCAGCAGTTCGCAGGGAGGGTACGAGCAGTACTTC. Translated: CASSSQGGYEQYF.